These T cell receptor beta chains were read from a single sample in a study of B cell selection in AIRE deficiency. Measured with immunoSEQ multiplex PCR; TCRdb has only the in-frame clones, and not every one. This sample has roughly 23,000 clones, with about 96% found just once. Source material: CD4+CD127+ conventional T cells sorted from PBMCs. These receptors were collected from a human donor in good health. CDR3s include the opening cysteine and the closing phenylalanine or tryptophan. Each record gives: J gene, V gene, CDR3 protein.

j_call: TRBJ1-5
v_call: TRBV5-6
cdr3_aa: CASSQYRYQPQHF

j_call: TRBJ1-5
v_call: TRBV7-8
cdr3_aa: CASSLVRDQPQHF

j_call: TRBJ2-5
v_call: TRBV5-4
cdr3_aa: CASSRNRLAGGLQETQYF

j_call: TRBJ1-1
v_call: TRBV6-5
cdr3_aa: CASSYRGGLNTEAFF

j_call: TRBJ2-2
v_call: TRBV7-2
cdr3_aa: CASTPRGVSTGELFF

j_call: TRBJ1-2
v_call: TRBV5-8
cdr3_aa: CASSPGLWGFDYGYTF

j_call: TRBJ1-1
v_call: TRBV5-1
cdr3_aa: CASSLWAMNTEAFF

j_call: TRBJ1-4
v_call: TRBV5-4
cdr3_aa: CASSGGEGEKLFF

j_call: TRBJ2-5
v_call: TRBV7-2
cdr3_aa: CASSNRAVQETQYF

j_call: TRBJ2-1
v_call: TRBV10-2
cdr3_aa: CASSVPGGSYNEQFF

j_call: TRBJ1-5
v_call: TRBV29-1
cdr3_aa: CSVGTGTGGINQPQHF

j_call: TRBJ2-3
v_call: TRBV6-6
cdr3_aa: CASRPSGGVGTDTQYF

j_call: TRBJ1-2
v_call: TRBV28
cdr3_aa: CASGGYDYGYTF

j_call: TRBJ1-6
v_call: TRBV28
cdr3_aa: CASSPGGSPLHF

j_call: TRBJ2-7
v_call: TRBV5-1
cdr3_aa: CASSLLSGDPGAYEQYF

j_call: TRBJ1-1
v_call: TRBV12-5
cdr3_aa: CASGLGESGTEAFF

j_call: TRBJ1-6
v_call: TRBV19
cdr3_aa: CASSPRDSTNSPLHF

j_call: TRBJ1-4
v_call: TRBV7-9
cdr3_aa: CASSAPKVGANEKLFF

j_call: TRBJ2-7
v_call: TRBV15
cdr3_aa: CATSRAGTGTNEQYF

j_call: TRBJ1-4
v_call: TRBV18
cdr3_aa: CASSPMPGTVNEKLFF

j_call: TRBJ1-6
v_call: TRBV30
cdr3_aa: CAWSARDRDNSPLHF

j_call: TRBJ1-1
v_call: TRBV6-6
cdr3_aa: CASSYITNEAFF

j_call: TRBJ1-1
v_call: TRBV2
cdr3_aa: CASRPFQGLNTEAFF

j_call: TRBJ2-7
v_call: TRBV5-6
cdr3_aa: CASSRQGLEQYF

j_call: TRBJ1-6
v_call: TRBV11-1
cdr3_aa: CASSSRGAHSPLHF

j_call: TRBJ2-2
v_call: TRBV11-2
cdr3_aa: CASSLVGQGARGELFF

j_call: TRBJ1-1
v_call: TRBV11-2
cdr3_aa: CASSFSALEAFF

j_call: TRBJ2-7
v_call: TRBV5-4
cdr3_aa: CASSSRTGLEAYEQYF

j_call: TRBJ1-1
v_call: TRBV5-6
cdr3_aa: CASSLDRKNTEAFF

j_call: TRBJ2-2
v_call: TRBV18
cdr3_aa: CASSPPLQMNTGELFF

j_call: TRBJ2-7
v_call: TRBV5-1
cdr3_aa: CASSSTSGGYEQYF

j_call: TRBJ1-2
v_call: TRBV30
cdr3_aa: CAWADRSLGYTF

j_call: TRBJ2-3
v_call: TRBV7-8
cdr3_aa: CASSWARQGGTDTQYF

j_call: TRBJ1-4
v_call: TRBV19
cdr3_aa: CATGRSTNEKLFF

j_call: TRBJ2-7
v_call: TRBV7-2
cdr3_aa: CASSMGLASYEQYF

j_call: TRBJ2-7
v_call: TRBV2
cdr3_aa: CASNPGQGSYEQYF

j_call: TRBJ2-3
v_call: TRBV9
cdr3_aa: CASSVVGTVTDTQYF

j_call: TRBJ1-5
v_call: TRBV10-3
cdr3_aa: CAISESGEGNQPQHF

j_call: TRBJ1-1
v_call: TRBV5-6
cdr3_aa: CASMGQDTEAFF